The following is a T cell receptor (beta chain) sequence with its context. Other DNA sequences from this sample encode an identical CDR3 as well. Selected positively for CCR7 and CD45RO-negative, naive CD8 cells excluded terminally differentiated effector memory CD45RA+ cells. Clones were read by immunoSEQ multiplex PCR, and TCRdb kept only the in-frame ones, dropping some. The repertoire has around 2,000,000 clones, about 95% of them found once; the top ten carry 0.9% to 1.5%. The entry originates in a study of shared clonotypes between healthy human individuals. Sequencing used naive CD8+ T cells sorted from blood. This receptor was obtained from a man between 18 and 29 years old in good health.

The CDR3 DNA follows: TGTGCCTGGATGGACGGCTACACCTTC. As protein: CAWMDGYTF. The V call is TRBV30, the J call TRBJ1-2; D remains unclear. Germline loops: CDR1 GTSNPN, CDR2 SVGIG (reference sequence). The CDR3 has 9 residues. Trimming cost V 4 bases and J 8 bases, with 5 bases left between them.